This T cell receptor (beta chain) was captured in a study of cytomegalovirus exposure and HLA in healthy donors. For the study at large: Researchers previously reported finding roughly 120 million unique TCR beta sequences from 150 million to 200 million T cells. Study results and caveats: Being productive about 87% or about 30% of the time was typical of most TCR beta V segments in an earlier analysis.

Remarks on this clone: As yet, its antigen is unknown.

Use of 60 Vbeta and 13 Jbeta primers characterized the PCR. How the authors handled the data: There were about 80 million unique TCR beta chains by a later count, and approximately 12 million of them were shared. Profiling relied on immunoSEQ multiplex PCR, and the TCRdb table lists in-frame clones only, not all of them. V and J calls and clone size come straight from that table; D and trimming were deduced from the DNA. The sample consists of tens of thousands of clones, around 66% of them appearing once. V gave up 0 bases and J gave up 9 bases; unmatched junction bases: 3. The CDR3 has 13 residues. Germline lookup yields CDR1 SGHRS and CDR2 YFSETQ.

V gene TRBV5-1 combines with J gene TRBJ2-1, with 7 bases identical to TRBD2. The specimen was PBMCs. This TCR was recovered from a male donor in good health and CMV-seropositive. CDR3 DNA: TGCGCCAGCAGCTTGGTGACTAGCACTGAGCAGTTCTTC. This sequence encodes CASSLVTSTEQFF. The variable domain in full, with the rest retrieved from reference TRBV5-1 and TRBJ2-1, is KAGVTQTPRYLIKTRGQQVTLSCSPISGHRSVSWYQQTPGQGLQFLFEYFSETQRNKGNFPGRFSGRQFSNSRSEMNVSTLELGDSALYLCASSLVTSTEQFFGPGTRLTVL.